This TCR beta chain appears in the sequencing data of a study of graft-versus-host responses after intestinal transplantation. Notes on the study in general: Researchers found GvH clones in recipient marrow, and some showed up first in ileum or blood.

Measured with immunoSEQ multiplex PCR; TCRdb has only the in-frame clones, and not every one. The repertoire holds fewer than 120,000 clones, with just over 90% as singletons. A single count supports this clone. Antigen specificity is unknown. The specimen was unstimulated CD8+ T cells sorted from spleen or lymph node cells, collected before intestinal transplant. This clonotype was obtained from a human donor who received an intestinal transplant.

The CDR3 here is CASSLTGGRLNQPQHF. CDR3 nucleotides: TGTGCCAGCAGCTTAACCGGGGGGAGGCTCAATCAGCCCCAGCATTTT. The chain uses TRBV7-2 and TRBJ1-5, with D possibly TRBD1 on 5 matching bases. Germline V gene sequence: CDR1 SGHTA, CDR2 FQGNSA. Trimming pared 2 bases from V and 3 bases from J, leaving 14 bases between. The CDR3 runs 16 residues.